The present T cell receptor (beta chain) was sequenced within a study of blood T cell repertoires in COVID-19. Overall study context: COVID-19 samples collected from the United States, Italy and Spain covered acute and convalescent phases. T cells, B-cell-depleted T cells, or PBMCs provided the cDNA or gDNA that served as material.

With 7 bases removed from V and 7 bases from J, the gap between germline ends came to 11 bases. This CDR3 has 13 amino acids. In the authors' workflow: Amplified reference gene primers provided the basis for estimating nucleated cell counts. Clones were sequenced by immunoSEQ multiplex PCR, and TCRdb holds only the in-frame ones, with some missing. Clone size and V and J calls were adopted from that table, with D and trimming inferred from the DNA. The repertoire has about 300,000 clones, about 85% of them found once; the top ten carry 13%. This chain joins TRBV12-3 or TRBV12-4 and TRBJ1-6; D might be TRBD1 (6 bases). The sequenced sample consisted of peripheral blood. The receptor comes from a human donor in a cohort sampled during active COVID-19. In DNA form, the CDR3 reads TGTGCCAGCATAGGGGGAGTCAATTCACCCCTCCACTTT. Translation gives CASIGGVNSPLHF.